The clone carrying this T cell receptor beta chain occurred many times. What it recognizes is unknown. The cDNA was generated by 5'RACE with 10-nucleotide random UMIs. TCRdb redid the calling of the 5' RACE reads with MiXCR, one entry per CDR3 protein. This repertoire shows under 75,000 distinct CDR3 sequences, around 5% found once; its top ten account for roughly 5.7%. For the unsorted libraries, 2 million PBMCs stored at -80 C served as input. The data were taken from a study of neurological immune-mediated disorders. Whole-study results and caveats: The greatest degree of TCR clonal expansion was observed in HTLV-1-associated myelopathy, with the lowest in multiple sclerosis, below that of healthy controls.

After removal of 5 bases from V and 7 bases from J, the junction contained 10 bases not matched to a gene. The CDR3 length is 16 residues. CDR1 is SGHTA and CDR2 is FQGNSA in the germline V gene. What was sequenced was PBMCs. This receptor was obtained from a human donor with multiple sclerosis. The donor label of this sample is uncertain. J is TRBJ1-6 and V is TRBV7-2; TRBD1 matches at 8 bases. CDR3 sequence reads: CASSPRTGLGNSPLHF. The DNA of the CDR3 is TGTGCCAGCAGCCCCCGGACAGGGCTGGGAAATTCACCCCTCCACTTT. The full variable domain, in which reference TRBV7-2 and TRBJ1-6 provide the parts outside the CDR3, is GAGVSQSPSNKVTEKGKDVELRCDPISGHTALYWYRQSLGQGLEFLIYFQGNSAPDKSGLPSDRFSAERTGGSVSTLTIQRTQQEDSAVYLCASSPRTGLGNSPLHFGNGTRLTVT.